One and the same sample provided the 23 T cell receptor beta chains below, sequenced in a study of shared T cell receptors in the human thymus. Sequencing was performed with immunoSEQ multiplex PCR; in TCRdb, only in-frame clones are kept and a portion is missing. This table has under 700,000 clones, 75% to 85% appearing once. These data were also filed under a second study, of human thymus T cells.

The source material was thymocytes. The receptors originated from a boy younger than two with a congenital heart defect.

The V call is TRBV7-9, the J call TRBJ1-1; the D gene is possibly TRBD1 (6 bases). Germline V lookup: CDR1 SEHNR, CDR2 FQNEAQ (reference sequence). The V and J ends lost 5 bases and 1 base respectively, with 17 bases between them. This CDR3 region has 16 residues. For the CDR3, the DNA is TGTGCCAGCAGCCCACAGACAGGACTCCCGAACACTGAAGCTTTCTTT. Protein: CASSPQTGLPNTEAFF. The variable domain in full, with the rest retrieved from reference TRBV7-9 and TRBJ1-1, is DTGVSQNPRHKITKRGQNVTFRCDPISEHNRLYWYRQTLGQGPEFLTYFQNEAQLEKSRLLSDRFSAERPKGSFSTLEIQRTEQGDSAMYLCASSPQTGLPNTEAFFGQGTRLTVV.

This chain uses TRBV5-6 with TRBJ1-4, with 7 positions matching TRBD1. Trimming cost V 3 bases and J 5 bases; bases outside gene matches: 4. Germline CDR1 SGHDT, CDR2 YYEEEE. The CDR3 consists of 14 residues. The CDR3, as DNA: TGTGCCAGCAGCTCCGGGACAGAGAATGAAAAACTGTTTTTT. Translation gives CASSSGTENEKLFF.

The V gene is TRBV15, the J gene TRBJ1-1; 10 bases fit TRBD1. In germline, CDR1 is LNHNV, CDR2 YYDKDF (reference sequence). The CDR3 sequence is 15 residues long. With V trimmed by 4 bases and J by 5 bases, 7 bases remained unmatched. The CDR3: CATSNTGQGGTEAFF. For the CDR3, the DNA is TGTGCCACCAGCAACACCGGACAGGGGGGTACTGAAGCTTTCTTT. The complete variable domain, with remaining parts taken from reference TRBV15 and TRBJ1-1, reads DAMVIQNPRYQVTQFGKPVTLSCSQTLNHNVMYWYQQKSSQAPKLLFHYYDKDFNNEADTPDNFQSRRPNTSFCFLDIRSPGLGDTAMYLCATSNTGQGGTEAFFGQGTRLTVV.

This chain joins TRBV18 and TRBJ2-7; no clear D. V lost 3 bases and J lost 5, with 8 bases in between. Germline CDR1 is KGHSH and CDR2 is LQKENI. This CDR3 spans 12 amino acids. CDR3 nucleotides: TGTGCCAGCTCACCTGAGGAAGACGAGCAGTACTTC. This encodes CASSPEEDEQYF.

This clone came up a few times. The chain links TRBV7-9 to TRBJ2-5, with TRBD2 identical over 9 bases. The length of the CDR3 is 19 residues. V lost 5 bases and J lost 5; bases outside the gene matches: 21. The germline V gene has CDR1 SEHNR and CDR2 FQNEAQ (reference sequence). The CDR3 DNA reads TGTGCCAGCAGCCTTAAGCCCTGGGTCGAGCGGGAGGAGGTGGAGACCCAGTACTTC. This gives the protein CASSLKPWVEREEVETQYF. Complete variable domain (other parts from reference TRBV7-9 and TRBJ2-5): DTGVSQNPRHKITKRGQNVTFRCDPISEHNRLYWYRQTLGQGPEFLTYFQNEAQLEKSRLLSDRFSAERPKGSFSTLEIQRTEQGDSAMYLCASSLKPWVEREEVETQYFGPGTRLLVL.

The CDR3 loop reads CASSYRTAPNQPQHF. In DNA form, the CDR3 reads TGTGCCAGCAGTTATCGGACAGCCCCCAATCAGCCCCAGCATTTT. The V gene is TRBV28, the J gene TRBJ1-5, with D possibly TRBD1 on 6 matching bases. Trimming took off 4 bases at V and 3 bases at J, with 13 bases between the two ends. Germline CDR1 and CDR2: MDHEN and SYDVKM. There are 15 residues in the CDR3.

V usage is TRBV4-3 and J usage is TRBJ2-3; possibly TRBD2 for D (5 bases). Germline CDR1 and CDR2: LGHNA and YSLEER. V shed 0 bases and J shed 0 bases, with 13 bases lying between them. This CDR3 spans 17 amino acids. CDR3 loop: CASSQEDSRGSTDTQYF. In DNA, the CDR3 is TGCGCCAGCAGCCAAGAGGACTCCCGGGGAAGCACAGATACGCAGTATTTT.

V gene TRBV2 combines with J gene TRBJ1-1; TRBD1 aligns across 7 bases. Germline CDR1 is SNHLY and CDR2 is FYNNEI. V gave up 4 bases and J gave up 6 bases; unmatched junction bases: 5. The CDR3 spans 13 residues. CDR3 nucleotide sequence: TGTGCCAGCAGTGGACAGGGCGCGGCTGAAGCTTTCTTT. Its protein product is CASSGQGAAEAFF.

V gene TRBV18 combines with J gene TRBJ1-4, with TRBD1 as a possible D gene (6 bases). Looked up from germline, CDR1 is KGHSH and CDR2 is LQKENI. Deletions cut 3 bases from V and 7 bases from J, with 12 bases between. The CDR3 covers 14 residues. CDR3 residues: CASSPDRVSEKLFF. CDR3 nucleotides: TGTGCCAGCTCACCGGACAGAGTTTCTGAAAAACTGTTTTTT.

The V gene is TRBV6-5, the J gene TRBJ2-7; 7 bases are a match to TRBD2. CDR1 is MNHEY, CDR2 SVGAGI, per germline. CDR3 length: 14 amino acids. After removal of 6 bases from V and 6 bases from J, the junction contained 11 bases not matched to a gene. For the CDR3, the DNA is TGTGCCAGCAGCCACCTAGCGGCCCCCTGCGAGCAGTACTTC. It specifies CASSHLAAPCEQYF.

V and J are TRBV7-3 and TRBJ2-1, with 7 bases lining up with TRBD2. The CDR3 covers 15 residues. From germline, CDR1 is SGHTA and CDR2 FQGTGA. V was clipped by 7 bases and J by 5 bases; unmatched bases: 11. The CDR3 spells CASTLEAGAHNEQFF. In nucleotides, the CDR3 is TGTGCCAGCACCCTCGAGGCGGGAGCCCACAATGAGCAGTTCTTC.

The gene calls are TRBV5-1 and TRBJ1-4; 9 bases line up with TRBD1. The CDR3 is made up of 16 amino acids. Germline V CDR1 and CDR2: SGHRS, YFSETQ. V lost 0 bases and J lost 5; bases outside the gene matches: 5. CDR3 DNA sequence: TGCGCCAGCAGCTTGGAAAGGACAGGGGAGAATGAAAAACTGTTTTTT. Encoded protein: CASSLERTGENEKLFF.

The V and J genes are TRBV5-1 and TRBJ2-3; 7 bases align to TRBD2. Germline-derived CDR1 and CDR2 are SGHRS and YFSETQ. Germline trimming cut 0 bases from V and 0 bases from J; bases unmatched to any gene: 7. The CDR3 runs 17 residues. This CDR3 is CASSLASGPTSTDTQYF. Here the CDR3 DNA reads TGCGCCAGCAGCTTGGCTAGCGGCCCAACTAGCACAGATACGCAGTATTTT.

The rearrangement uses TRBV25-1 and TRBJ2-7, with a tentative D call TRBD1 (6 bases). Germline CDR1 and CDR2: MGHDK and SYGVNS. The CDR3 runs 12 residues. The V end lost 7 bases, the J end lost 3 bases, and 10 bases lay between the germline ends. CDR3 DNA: TGTGCCAGCACTGACAGGTTCTACGAGCAGTACTTC. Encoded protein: CASTDRFYEQYF.

CDR3 loop: CASSLRFEAIFTDTQYF. The CDR3 coding sequence is TGTGCCAGCAGCTTGCGGTTTGAAGCGATATTCACAGATACGCAGTATTTT. The rearrangement joins TRBV5-4 to TRBJ2-3; D call uncertain. V dropped 1 base and J dropped 2 bases, with 17 bases sitting between them. Germline CDR1 is SGHNT and CDR2 is YYREEE (reference sequence). CDR3 size: 17 residues.

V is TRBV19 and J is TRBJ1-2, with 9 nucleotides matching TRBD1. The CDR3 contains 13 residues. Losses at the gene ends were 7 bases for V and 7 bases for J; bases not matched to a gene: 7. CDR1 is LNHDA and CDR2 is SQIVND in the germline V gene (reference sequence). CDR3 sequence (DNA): TGTGCCAGTACAGTGGGACAGGGAGGTGGCTACACCTTC. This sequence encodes CASTVGQGGGYTF.

The CDR3 coding sequence is TGTGCCTGGAGTGTCCCTGGAGGGCGTGTAAACATTCAGTACTTC. Encoded protein: CAWSVPGGRVNIQYF. The chain combines TRBV30 with TRBJ2-4; the D gene is possibly TRBD2 (6 bases). V lost 0 bases, J lost 6 bases, and 15 bases lay in between. The length of the CDR3 is 15 residues. Germline V lookup: CDR1 GTSNPN, CDR2 SVGIG (reference sequence).

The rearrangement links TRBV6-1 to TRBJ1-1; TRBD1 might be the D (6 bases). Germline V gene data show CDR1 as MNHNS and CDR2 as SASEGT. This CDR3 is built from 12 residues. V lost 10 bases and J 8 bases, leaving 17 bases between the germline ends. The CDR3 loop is CAISDSVGEAFF. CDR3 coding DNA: TGTGCCATCTCGGACAGTGTTGGGGAAGCTTTCTTT.

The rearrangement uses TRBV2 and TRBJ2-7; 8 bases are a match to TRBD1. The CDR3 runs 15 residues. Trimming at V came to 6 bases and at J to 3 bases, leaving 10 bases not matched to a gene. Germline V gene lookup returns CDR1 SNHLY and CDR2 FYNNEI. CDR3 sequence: CASRDTAGQDYEQYF. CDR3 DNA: TGTGCCAGCAGAGACACGGCGGGACAGGACTACGAGCAGTACTTC.

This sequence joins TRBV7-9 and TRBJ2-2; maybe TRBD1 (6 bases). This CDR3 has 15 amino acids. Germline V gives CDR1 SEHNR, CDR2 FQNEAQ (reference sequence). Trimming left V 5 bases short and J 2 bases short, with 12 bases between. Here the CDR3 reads CASSPGADNTGELFF. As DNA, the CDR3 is TGTGCCAGCAGCCCAGGGGCGGATAACACCGGGGAGCTGTTTTTT.

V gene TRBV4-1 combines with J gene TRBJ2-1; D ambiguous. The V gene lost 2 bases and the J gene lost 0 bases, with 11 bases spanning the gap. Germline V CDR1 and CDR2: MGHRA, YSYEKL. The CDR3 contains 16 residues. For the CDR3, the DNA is TGCGCCAGCAGCCAAAAGACACATTTCTCCTACAATGAGCAGTTCTTC. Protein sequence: CASSQKTHFSYNEQFF.

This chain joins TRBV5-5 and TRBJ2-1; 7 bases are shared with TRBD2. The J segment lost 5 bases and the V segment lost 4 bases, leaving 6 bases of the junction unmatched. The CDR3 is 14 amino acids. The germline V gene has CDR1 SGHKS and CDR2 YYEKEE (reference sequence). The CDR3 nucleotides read TGTGCCAGCAGCCCGAGCGGGACCCACAATGAGCAGTTCTTC. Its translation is CASSPSGTHNEQFF.

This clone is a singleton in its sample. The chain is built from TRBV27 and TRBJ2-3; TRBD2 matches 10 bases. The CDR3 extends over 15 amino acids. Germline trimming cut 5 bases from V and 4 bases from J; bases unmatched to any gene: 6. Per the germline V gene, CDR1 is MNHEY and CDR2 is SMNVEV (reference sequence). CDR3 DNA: TGTGCCAGCAGTAATCTAGCGGGAGAAGCAGATACGCAGTATTTT. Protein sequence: CASSNLAGEADTQYF.